Listed below are T cell receptor beta chains from one sample, sequenced in a study of radiotherapy plus CTLA-4 blockade in lung cancer. Data came from immunoSEQ multiplex PCR; TCRdb stores just in-frame clones and leaves some out. The table has 51,000 or so clones, approximately 90% seen once. Here the sequenced sample was peripheral blood, taken from a patient treated with radiotherapy plus ipilimumab. The receptors originated from a human donor with non-small cell lung cancer whose response to radiotherapy plus ipilimumab could not be evaluated. The CDR3 runs from the conserved cysteine through the conserved F or W. A D gene is named only where the DNA matches it firmly. The size of a clone is reported for some rows only, either as once, few or many, or as a class for expanded clones.

CDR3nt	CDR3aa	abundance	v_gene	j_gene	d_gene	len
TGTGCCAGCAGCCCAAACGTTTTCGCGATCACCGGGGAGCTGTTTTTT	CASSPNVFAITGELFF	.	TRBV27	TRBJ2-2	.	16
TGCGCCAGCAGCCAAGATGGACTCCGCAATCAGCCCCAGCATTTT	CASSQDGLRNQPQHF	.	TRBV4-1	TRBJ1-5	.	15
TGCGCCAGCAGCTTGGAGGAGGTTAGCGCTGAAGCTTTCTTT	CASSLEEVSAEAFF	.	TRBV5-1	TRBJ1-1	.	14
TGTGCCAGCAGCACGCGATCCTTAACAGCCTCCCCTATCATGAACAATGAGCAGTTCTTC	CASSTRSLTASPIMNNEQFF	.	TRBV9	TRBJ2-1	.	20
TGTGCCAGCAGCTGGGACACGAACACTGAAGCTTTCTTT	CASSWDTNTEAFF	.	TRBV5-6	TRBJ1-1	.	13
TGTGCCAGCAGCTTAGGACTTCTTAGGTACGAGCAGTACTTC	CASSLGLLRYEQYF	.	TRBV7-8	TRBJ2-7	.	14
TGTGCCAGCAGCCGGCGGACAGGCGACAATGAGCAGTTCTTC	CASSRRTGDNEQFF	once	TRBV7-2	TRBJ2-1	TRBD1	14
TGTGCCAGCAGCCCTATACAAGGGGGGGGTCGGCCTGAAGCTTTCTTT	CASSPIQGGGRPEAFF	.	TRBV7-2	TRBJ1-1	.	16
TGTGCCAGCAGCTTAACATACAGCTTGGATTCACCCCTCCACTTT	CASSLTYSLDSPLHF	.	TRBV7-6	TRBJ1-6	.	15
TGTGCCAGCAGCCAATCCGGGACAGTCAATCAGCCCCAGCATTTT	CASSQSGTVNQPQHF	.	TRBV9	TRBJ1-5	TRBD1	15
TGTGCCAGCAGTTACGAGGGGGCTAGCGGGATAGATACGCAGTATTTT	CASSYEGASGIDTQYF	.	TRBV6-6	TRBJ2-3	TRBD2	16
TGTGCCAGCAGCCCACTAGCGGGGGGCCTTAACACCGGGGAGCTGTTTTTT	CASSPLAGGLNTGELFF	few	TRBV5-4	TRBJ2-2	TRBD2	17
TGCGCCAGCAGTTCGACTAGCGGTCTTGGCGGAGATACGCAGTATTTT	CASSSTSGLGGDTQYF	.	TRBV10-2	TRBJ2-3	TRBD2	16
TGTGCCAGCAGCCTCCTCAACTTTGAAAAGTATGGCTACACCTTC	CASSLLNFEKYGYTF	.	TRBV7-2	TRBJ1-2	.	15
TGTGCCTGGACCCCCGACAGGGTAAATGAAAAACTGTTTTTT	CAWTPDRVNEKLFF	few	TRBV30	TRBJ1-4	TRBD1	14
TGTGCCAGCAGCTCCCAGGGGCGCGAGCAGTACTTC	CASSSQGREQYF	.	TRBV5-6	TRBJ2-7	.	12
TGTGCCAGCAGCTTGGCAGGGCTCCAAGAGACCCAGTACTTC	CASSLAGLQETQYF	.	TRBV5-5	TRBJ2-5	.	14
TGTGCCAGCAGCTTCGGGACAGGGGTTCCCTCTGGAAACACCATATATTTT	CASSFGTGVPSGNTIYF	.	TRBV7-9	TRBJ1-3	TRBD1	17
TGTGCCAGCAGTGTGACAGGAGTCCAAGAGACCCAGTACTTC	CASSVTGVQETQYF	.	TRBV6-1	TRBJ2-5	.	14
TGTGCCAGCATAGCGCCAACTAGCGGTGAGCAGTACTTC	CASIAPTSGEQYF	.	TRBV7-9	TRBJ2-7	TRBD2	13
TGTGCCAGCAATTCGGGACAGGCGAACACTGAAGCTTTCTTT	CASNSGQANTEAFF	.	TRBV2	TRBJ1-1	TRBD1	14
TGTGCCAGCAGCTATAACAGGGGGCGCGGCTATGGCTACACCTTC	CASSYNRGRGYGYTF	.	TRBV5-6	TRBJ1-2	TRBD1	15
TGTGCCAGTAGTCCGGGACAGGGGATTTACATGAACACTGAAGCTTTCTTT	CASSPGQGIYMNTEAFF	.	TRBV19	TRBJ1-1	TRBD1	17
TGCGCCAGCAGCCAAGATGTCCTAGCGGGGGCCATGTATGCGAATGAGCAGTTCTTC	CASSQDVLAGAMYANEQFF	.	TRBV4-3	TRBJ2-1	TRBD2	19
TGTGCCAGCAGCTTAGCGGGGGGGGGCAATCAGCCCCAGCATTTT	CASSLAGGGNQPQHF	.	TRBV7-9	TRBJ1-5	.	15
TGCAGCGTTGCGGCTAGCGGGAGCTACGAGCAGTACTTC	CSVAASGSYEQYF	.	TRBV29-1	TRBJ2-7	TRBD2	13
TGTGCCAGCAGCCCGGACAGGGCCCTCCCAGGGGGCTACACCTTC	CASSPDRALPGGYTF	.	TRBV5-4	TRBJ1-2	TRBD1	15